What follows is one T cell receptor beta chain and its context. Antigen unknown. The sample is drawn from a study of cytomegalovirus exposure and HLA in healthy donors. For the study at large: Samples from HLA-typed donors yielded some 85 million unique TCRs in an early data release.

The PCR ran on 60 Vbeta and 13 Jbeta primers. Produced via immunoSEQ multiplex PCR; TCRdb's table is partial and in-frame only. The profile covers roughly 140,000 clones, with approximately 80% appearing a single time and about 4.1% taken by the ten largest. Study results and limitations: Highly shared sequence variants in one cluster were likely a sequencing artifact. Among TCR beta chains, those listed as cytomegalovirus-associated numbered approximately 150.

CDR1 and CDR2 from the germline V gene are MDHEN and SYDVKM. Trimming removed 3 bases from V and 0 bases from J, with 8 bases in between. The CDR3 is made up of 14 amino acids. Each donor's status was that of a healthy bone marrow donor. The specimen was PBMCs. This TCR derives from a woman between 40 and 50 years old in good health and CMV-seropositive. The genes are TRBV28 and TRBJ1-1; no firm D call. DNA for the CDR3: TGTGCCAGCAGTTTGTTGGAGATGAACACTGAAGCTTTCTTT. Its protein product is CASSLLEMNTEAFF.